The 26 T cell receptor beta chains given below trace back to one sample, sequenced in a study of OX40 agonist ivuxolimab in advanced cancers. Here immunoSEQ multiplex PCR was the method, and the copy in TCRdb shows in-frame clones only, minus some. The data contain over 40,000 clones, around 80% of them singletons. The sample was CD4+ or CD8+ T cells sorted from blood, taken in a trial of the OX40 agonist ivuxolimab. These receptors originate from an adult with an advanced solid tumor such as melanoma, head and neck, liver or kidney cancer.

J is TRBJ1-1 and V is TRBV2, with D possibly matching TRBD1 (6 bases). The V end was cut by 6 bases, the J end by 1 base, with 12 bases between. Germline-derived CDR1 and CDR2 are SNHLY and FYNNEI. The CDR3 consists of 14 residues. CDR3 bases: TGTGCCAGCAGCAGAGAGGGGGGGAACACTGAAGCTTTCTTT. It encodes CASSREGGNTEAFF. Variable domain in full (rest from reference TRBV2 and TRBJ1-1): EPEVTQTPSHQVTQMGQEVILRCVPISNHLYFYWYRQILGQKVEFLVSFYNNEISEKSEIFDDQFSVERPDGSNFTLKIRSTKLEDSAMYFCASSREGGNTEAFFGQGTRLTVV.

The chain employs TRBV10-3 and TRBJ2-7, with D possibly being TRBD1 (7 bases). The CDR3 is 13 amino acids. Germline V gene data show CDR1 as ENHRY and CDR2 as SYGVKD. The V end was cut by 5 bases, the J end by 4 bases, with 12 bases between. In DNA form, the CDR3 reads TGTGCCATCAGTACGGCAGGGGGGTACGAGCAGTACTTC. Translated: CAISTAGGYEQYF.

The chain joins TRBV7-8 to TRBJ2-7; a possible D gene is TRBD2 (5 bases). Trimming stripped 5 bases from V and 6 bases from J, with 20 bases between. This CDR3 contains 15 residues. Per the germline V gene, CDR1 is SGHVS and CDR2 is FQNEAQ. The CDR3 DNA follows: TGTGCCAGCAGCCCTACTAGGACTCCCGCCAGCGAGCAGTACTTC. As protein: CASSPTRTPASEQYF. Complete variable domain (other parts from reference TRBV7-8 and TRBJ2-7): GAGVSQSPRYKVAKRGQDVALRCDPISGHVSLFWYQQALGQGPEFLTYFQNEAQLDKSGLPSDRFFAERPEGSVSTLKIQRTQQEDSAVYLCASSPTRTPASEQYFGPGTRLTVT.

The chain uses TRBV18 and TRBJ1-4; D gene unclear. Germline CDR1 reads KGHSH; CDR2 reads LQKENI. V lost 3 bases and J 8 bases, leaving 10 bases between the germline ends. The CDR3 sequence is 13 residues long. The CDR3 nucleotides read TGTGCCAGCTCACCTGGCGCGAAGGAAAAACTGTTTTTT. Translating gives CASSPGAKEKLFF.

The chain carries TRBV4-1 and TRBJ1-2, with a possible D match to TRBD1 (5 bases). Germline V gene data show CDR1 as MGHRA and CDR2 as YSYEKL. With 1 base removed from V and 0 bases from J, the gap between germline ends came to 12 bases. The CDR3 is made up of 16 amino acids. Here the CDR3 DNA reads TGCGCCAGCAGCCAAGTTGACAGCCCAACTAACTATGGCTACACCTTC. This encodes CASSQVDSPTNYGYTF.

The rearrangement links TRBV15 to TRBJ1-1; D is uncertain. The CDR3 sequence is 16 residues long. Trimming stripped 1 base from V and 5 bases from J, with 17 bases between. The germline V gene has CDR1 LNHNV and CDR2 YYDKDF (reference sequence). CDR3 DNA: TGTGCCACCAGCAGAGCCTTGGGCCGAAGCGGGACTGAAGCTTTCTTT. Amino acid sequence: CATSRALGRSGTEAFF.

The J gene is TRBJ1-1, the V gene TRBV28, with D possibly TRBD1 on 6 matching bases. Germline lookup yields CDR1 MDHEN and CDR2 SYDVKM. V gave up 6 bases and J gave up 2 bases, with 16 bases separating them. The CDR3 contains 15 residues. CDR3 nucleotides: TGTGCCAGCAGGCCGTCCAGGGGCGGAAACACTGAAGCTTTCTTT. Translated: CASRPSRGGNTEAFF. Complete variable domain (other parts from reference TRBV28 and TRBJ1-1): DVKVTQSSRYLVKRTGEKVFLECVQDMDHENMFWYRQDPGLGLRLIYFSYDVKMKEKGDIPEGYSVSREKKERFSLILESASTNQTSMYLCASRPSRGGNTEAFFGQGTRLTVV.

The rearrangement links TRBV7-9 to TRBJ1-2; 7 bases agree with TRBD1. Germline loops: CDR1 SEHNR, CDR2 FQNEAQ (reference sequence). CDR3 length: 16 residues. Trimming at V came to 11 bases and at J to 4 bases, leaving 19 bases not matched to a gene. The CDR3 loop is CAGHSDRPGMGYGYTF. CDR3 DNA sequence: TGTGCCGGTCATTCGGACAGGCCGGGCATGGGCTATGGCTACACCTTC. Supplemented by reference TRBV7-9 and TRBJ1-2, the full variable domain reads DTGVSQNPRHKITKRGQNVTFRCDPISEHNRLYWYRQTLGQGPEFLTYFQNEAQLEKSRLLSDRFSAERPKGSFSTLEIQRTEQGDSAMYLCAGHSDRPGMGYGYTFGSGTRLTVV.

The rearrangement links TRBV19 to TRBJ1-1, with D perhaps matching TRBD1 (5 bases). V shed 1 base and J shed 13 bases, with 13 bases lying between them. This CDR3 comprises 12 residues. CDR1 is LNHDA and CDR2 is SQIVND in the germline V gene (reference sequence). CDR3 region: CASSIVEGPRFF. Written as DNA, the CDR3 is TGTGCCAGTAGTATAGTGGAGGGGCCTCGTTTCTTT.

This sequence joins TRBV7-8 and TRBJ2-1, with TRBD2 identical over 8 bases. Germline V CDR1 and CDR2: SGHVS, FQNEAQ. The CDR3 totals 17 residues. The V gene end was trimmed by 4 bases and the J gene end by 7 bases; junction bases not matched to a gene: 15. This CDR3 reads CASSSLLSGSIGNEQFF. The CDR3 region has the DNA TGTGCCAGCAGCTCCCTTTTAAGCGGGAGTATTGGTAATGAGCAGTTCTTC.

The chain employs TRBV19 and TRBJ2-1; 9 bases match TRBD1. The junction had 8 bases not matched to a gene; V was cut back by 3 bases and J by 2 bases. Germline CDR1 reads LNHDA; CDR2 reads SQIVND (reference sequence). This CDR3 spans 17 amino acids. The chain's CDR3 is CASSIRAGQGPYNEQFF. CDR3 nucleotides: TGTGCCAGTAGTATCAGAGCAGGACAGGGGCCCTACAATGAGCAGTTCTTC. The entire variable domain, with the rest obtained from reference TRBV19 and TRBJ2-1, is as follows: DGGITQSPKYLFRKEGQNVTLSCEQNLNHDAMYWYRQDPGQGLRLIYYSQIVNDFQKGDIAEGYSVSREKKESFPLTVTSAQKNPTAFYLCASSIRAGQGPYNEQFFGPGTRLTVL.

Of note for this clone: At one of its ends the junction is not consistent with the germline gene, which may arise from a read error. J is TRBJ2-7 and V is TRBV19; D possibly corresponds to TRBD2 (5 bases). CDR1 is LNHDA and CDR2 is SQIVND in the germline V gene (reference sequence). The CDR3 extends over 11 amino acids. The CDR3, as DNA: TGTGCCAGTAGTGGAAGACTCGGACTCCACTTC. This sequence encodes CASSGRLGLHF.

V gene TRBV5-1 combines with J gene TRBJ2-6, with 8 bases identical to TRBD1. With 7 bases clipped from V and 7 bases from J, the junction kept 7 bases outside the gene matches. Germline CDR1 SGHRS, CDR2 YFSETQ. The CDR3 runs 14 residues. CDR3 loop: CASRRTGLANVLTF. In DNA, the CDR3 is TGCGCCAGCCGACGGACAGGGTTAGCCAACGTCCTGACTTTC.

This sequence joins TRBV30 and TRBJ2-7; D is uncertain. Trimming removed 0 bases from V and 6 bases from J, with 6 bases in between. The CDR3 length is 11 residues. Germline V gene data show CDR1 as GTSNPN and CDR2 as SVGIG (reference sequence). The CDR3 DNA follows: TGTGCCTGGAGTGTATTCGGCGAGCAGTACTTC. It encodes CAWSVFGEQYF.

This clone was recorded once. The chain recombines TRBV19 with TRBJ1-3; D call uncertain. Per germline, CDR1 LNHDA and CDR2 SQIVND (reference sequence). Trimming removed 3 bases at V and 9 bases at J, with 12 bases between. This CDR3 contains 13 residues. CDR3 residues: CASSMSPEATIYF. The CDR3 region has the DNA TGTGCCAGTAGTATGTCCCCAGAGGCCACCATATATTTT.

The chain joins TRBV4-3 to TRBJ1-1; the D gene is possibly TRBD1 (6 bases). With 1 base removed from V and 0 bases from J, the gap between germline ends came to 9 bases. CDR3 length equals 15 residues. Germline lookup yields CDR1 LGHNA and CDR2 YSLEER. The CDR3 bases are TGCGCCAGCAGCCAAGGTGGGGGCCTGAACACTGAAGCTTTCTTT. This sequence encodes CASSQGGGLNTEAFF.

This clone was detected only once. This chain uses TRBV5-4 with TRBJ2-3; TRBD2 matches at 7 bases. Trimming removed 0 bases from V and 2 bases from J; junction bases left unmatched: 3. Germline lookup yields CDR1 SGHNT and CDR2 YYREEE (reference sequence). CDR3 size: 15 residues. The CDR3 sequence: CASSLAGGYTDTQYF. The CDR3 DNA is TGTGCCAGCAGCTTGGCGGGAGGTTACACAGATACGCAGTATTTT.

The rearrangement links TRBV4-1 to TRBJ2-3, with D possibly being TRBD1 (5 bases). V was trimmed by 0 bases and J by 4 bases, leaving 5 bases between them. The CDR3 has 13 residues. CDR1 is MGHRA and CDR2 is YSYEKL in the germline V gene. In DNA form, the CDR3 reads TGCGCCAGCAGCCAAGAAGGGGCAGATACGCAGTATTTT. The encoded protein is CASSQEGADTQYF.

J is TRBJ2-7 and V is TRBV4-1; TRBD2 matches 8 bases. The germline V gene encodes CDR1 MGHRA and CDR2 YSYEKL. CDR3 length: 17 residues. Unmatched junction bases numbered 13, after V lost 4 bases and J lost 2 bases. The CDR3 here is CASSLLAGHTLAYEQYF. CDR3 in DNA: TGCGCCAGCAGCCTCCTAGCGGGTCATACCCTTGCCTACGAGCAGTACTTC.

CDR3: CASSFPTNQPGEKLFF. The CDR3 DNA is TGTGCCAGCAGTTTCCCCACTAATCAACCTGGTGAAAAACTGTTTTTT. The gene calls are TRBV28 and TRBJ1-4, with D unclear. V was trimmed by 3 bases and J by 7 bases, leaving 18 bases between them. The CDR3 is 16 residues long. Germline V gene sequence: CDR1 MDHEN, CDR2 SYDVKM.

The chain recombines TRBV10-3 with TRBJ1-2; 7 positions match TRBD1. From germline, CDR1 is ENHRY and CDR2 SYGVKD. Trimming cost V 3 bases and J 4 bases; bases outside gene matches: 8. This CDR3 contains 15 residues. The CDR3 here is CAISDPGGHAYGYTF. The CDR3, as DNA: TGTGCCATCAGTGACCCAGGGGGGCACGCCTATGGCTACACCTTC.

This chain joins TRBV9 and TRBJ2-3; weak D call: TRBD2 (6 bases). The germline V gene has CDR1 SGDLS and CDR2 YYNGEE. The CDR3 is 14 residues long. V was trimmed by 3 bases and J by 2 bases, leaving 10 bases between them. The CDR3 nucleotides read TGTGCCAGCAGCGGCGAGGGACTCACAGATACGCAGTATTTT. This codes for CASSGEGLTDTQYF.

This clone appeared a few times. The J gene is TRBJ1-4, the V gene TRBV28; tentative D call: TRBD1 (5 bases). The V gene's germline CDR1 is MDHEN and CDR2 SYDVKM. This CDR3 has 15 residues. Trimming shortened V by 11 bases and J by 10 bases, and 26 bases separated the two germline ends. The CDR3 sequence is CASTPGRGVERKLFF. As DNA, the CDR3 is TGTGCCTCAACGCCCGGACGGGGCGTAGAGAGAAAACTGTTTTTT.

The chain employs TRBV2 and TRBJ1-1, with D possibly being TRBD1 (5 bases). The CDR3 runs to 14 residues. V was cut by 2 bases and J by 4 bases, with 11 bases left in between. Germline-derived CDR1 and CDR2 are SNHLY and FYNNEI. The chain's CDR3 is CASSENRRATEAFF. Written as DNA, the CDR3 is TGTGCCAGCAGTGAAAATCGCAGGGCCACTGAAGCTTTCTTT.

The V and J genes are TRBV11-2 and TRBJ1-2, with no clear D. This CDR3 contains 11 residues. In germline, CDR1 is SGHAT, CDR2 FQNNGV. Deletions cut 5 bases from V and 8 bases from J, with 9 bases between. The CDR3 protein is CASSLPGGYTF. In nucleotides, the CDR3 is TGTGCCAGCAGCCTCCCGGGGGGCTACACCTTC.

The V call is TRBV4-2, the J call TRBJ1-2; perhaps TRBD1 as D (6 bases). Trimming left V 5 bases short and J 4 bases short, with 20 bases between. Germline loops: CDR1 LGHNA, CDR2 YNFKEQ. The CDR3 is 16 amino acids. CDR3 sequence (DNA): TGTGCCAGCAGCTTGCAATCAGGGGCGGCTGGCTATGGCTACACCTTC. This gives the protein CASSLQSGAAGYGYTF.